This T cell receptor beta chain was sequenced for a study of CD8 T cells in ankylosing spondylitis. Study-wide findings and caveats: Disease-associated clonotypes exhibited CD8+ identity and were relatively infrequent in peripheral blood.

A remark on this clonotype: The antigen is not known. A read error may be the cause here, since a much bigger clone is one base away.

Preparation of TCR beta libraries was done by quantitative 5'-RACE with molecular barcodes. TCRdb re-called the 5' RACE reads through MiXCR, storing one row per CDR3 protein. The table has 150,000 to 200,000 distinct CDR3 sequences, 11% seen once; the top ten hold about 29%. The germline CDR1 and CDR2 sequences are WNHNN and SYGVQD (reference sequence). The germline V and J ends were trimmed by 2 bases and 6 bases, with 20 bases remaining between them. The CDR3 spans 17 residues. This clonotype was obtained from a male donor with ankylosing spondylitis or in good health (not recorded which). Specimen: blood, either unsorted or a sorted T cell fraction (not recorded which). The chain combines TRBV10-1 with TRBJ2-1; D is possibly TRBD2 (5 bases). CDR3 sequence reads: CASSERPKLVGSNEQFF. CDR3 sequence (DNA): TGCGCCAGCAGTGAGAGGCCCAAACTAGTGGGGAGCAATGAGCAGTTCTTC.